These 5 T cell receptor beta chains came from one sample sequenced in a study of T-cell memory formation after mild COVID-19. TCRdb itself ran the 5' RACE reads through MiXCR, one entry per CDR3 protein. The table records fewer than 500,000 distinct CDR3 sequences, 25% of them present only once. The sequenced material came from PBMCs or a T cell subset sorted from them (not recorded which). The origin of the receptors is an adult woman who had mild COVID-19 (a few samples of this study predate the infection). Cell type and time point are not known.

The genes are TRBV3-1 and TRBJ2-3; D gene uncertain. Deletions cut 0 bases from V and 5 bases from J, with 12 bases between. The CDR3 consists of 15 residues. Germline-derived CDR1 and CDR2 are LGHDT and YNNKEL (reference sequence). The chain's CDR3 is CASSQEGNKGDTQYF. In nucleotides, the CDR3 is TGTGCCAGCAGCCAAGAGGGGAATAAGGGAGATACGCAGTATTTT.

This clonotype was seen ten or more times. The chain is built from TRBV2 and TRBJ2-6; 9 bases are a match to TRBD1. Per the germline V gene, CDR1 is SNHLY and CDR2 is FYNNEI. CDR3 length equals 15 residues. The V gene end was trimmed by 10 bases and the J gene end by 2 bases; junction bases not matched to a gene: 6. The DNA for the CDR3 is TGTGCCACCCTCCGGGACAGGGCTGGGGCCAACGTCCTGACTTTC. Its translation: CATLRDRAGANVLTF.

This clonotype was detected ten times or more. Here the CDR3 reads CASSPPRGSGRSLDTQYF. CDR3 DNA: TGTGCCAGCAGCCCCCCCAGGGGTAGCGGGAGATCCCTAGATACGCAGTATTTT. The chain recombines TRBV7-8 with TRBJ2-3; 9 positions agree with TRBD2. The germline CDR1 and CDR2 sequences are SGHVS and FQNEAQ. This CDR3 has 18 amino acids. Losses at the gene ends were 5 bases for V and 5 bases for J; bases not matched to a gene: 17. The whole variable domain, remainder taken from reference TRBV7-8 and TRBJ2-3, is GAGVSQSPRYKVAKRGQDVALRCDPISGHVSLFWYQQALGQGPEFLTYFQNEAQLDKSGLPSDRFFAERPEGSVSTLKIQRTQQEDSAVYLCASSPPRGSGRSLDTQYFGPGTRLTVL.

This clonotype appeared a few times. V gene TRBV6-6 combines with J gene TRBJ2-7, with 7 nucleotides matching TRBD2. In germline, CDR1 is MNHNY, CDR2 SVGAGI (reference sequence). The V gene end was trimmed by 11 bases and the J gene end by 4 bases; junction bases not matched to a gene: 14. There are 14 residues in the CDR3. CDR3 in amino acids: CAVLSGLYTYEQYF. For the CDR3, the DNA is TGTGCCGTACTTAGCGGGCTCTACACTTACGAGCAGTACTTC.

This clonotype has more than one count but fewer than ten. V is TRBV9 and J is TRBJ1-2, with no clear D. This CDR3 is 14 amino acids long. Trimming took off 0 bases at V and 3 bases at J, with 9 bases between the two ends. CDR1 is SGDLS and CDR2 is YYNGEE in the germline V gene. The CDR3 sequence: CASSVESIDYGYTF. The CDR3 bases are TGTGCCAGCAGCGTAGAGAGTATTGACTATGGCTACACCTTC.